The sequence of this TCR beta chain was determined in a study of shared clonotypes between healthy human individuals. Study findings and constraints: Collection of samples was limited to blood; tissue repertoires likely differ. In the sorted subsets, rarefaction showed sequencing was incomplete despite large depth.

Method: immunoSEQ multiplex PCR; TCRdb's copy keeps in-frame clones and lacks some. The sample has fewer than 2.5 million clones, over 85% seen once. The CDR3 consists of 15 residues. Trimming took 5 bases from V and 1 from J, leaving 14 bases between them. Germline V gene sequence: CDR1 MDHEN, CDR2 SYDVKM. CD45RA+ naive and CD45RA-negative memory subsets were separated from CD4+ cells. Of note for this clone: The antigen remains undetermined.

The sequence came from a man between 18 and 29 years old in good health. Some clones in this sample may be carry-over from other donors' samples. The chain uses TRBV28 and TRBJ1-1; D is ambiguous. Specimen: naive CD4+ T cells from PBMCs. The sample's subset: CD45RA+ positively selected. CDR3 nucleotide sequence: TGTGCCAGCAGTGCGTCGGGGAAAGGGAACACTGAAGCTTTCTTT. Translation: CASSASGKGNTEAFF.